This T cell receptor (beta chain) was captured in a study of T-cell reconstitution after alpha-beta-depleted transplantation in children. Study results and limitations: After one year, T-cell counts and TCRbeta diversity mostly came from new T cells.

Trimming at V came to 6 bases and at J to 4 bases, leaving 5 bases not matched to a gene. The CDR3 contains 14 residues. Researchers prepared the TCRbeta library using unique molecular identifiers, the study reports. Using its own MiXCR run on the PCR reads, TCRdb lists one record per CDR3 protein. The sample contains a few hundred thousand distinct CDR3 sequences, approximately 30% of which appear only once. Notes on this clonotype: Antigen specificity is unknown.

V is TRBV12-3 or TRBV12-4 and J is TRBJ2-7; 11 bases fit TRBD1. This TCR was sampled from a boy in the first two years of life with Wiskott-Aldrich syndrome, due to receive a stem cell transplant. This material consisted of PBMCs, taken before TCRalphabeta/CD19-depleted stem cell transplant. CDR3 nucleotides: TGTGCCAGCAGCCACGGACAGGGGGCATACGAGCAGTACTTC. This encodes CASSHGQGAYEQYF.